Listed below are T cell receptor beta chains from one sample, sequenced in a study of spatial heterogeneity in lung cancer. TCRdb fed the 5' RACE reads into MiXCR, producing one record per CDR3 protein. The sample has approximately 11,000 distinct CDR3 sequences; approximately 3.7% are singletons. Sequences were derived from PBMCs, sampled at surgery. Receptor source: a female donor with early-stage non-small cell lung cancer. The CDR3 runs from the conserved cysteine through the conserved F or W. Fields, in order: clone size, D gene, J gene, V gene, CDR3 DNA, CDR3 protein. The D gene is left open where the match is weak. Clone sizes are given selectively: once, few, many, or a class where the clone is expanded.

many | NA | TRBJ1-1 | TRBV27 | TGTGCCAGCAGTTTCTCGACAGGAAGTACTGAAGCTTTCTTT | CASSFSTGSTEAFF
medium-sized | TRBD2 | TRBJ2-3 | TRBV5-1 | TGCGCCAGCAGCTCCGGACTAGCGGGGACCACAGATACGCAGTATTTT | CASSSGLAGTTDTQYF
few | NA | TRBJ1-3 | TRBV14 | TGTGCCAGCAGCACCAGGTCTACTTCTGGAAACACCATATATTTT | CASSTRSTSGNTIYF
many | TRBD2 | TRBJ2-3 | TRBV2 | TGTGCCAGCAGGGGACTAGCGGGGGGTCGCACAGATACGCAGTATTTT | CASRGLAGGRTDTQYF
many | TRBD2 | TRBJ2-7 | TRBV5-1 | TGCGCCAGCAGCTTTCTAGCGGGGGGGCTGGAGCAGTACTTC | CASSFLAGGLEQYF
many | TRBD1 | TRBJ1-1 | TRBV9 | TGTGCCAGCAGCGGGAATCTGGACAGGGGTAATCTTGAAGCTTTCTTT | CASSGNLDRGNLEAFF
many | NA | TRBJ1-1 | TRBV5-1 | TGCGCCAGCAGCTTCCAGGATTCCCAACGAGCTTTCTTT | CASSFQDSQRAFF
many | TRBD1 | TRBJ1-2 | TRBV7-9 | TGTGCCAGCAGCGGTCTGGACAGGGATAACTATGGCTACACCTTC | CASSGLDRDNYGYTF
many | TRBD1 | TRBJ2-7 | TRBV27 | TGTGCCAGCAGTCGGACAGGGAGTGCCTACGAGCAGTACTTC | CASSRTGSAYEQYF
medium-sized | NA | TRBJ1-4 | TRBV6-5 | TGTGCCAGCAGAAGGCAGGCGGCGGCTGAAAAACTGTTTTTT | CASRRQAAAEKLFF
many | NA | TRBJ1-2 | TRBV9 | TGTGCCAGCACCCTGACCGGCGAGCCGACTAACTATGGCTACACCTTC | CASTLTGEPTNYGYTF
NA | TRBD2 | TRBJ2-7 | TRBV2 | TGTGCCAGCAGTCAACGGACTAGCGGGAACTACGAGCAGTACTTC | CASSQRTSGNYEQYF
few | TRBD1 | TRBJ1-4 | TRBV7-9 | TGTGCCAGCAGCTACGGACGGGCAGGGGGCAGTGAAAAACTGTTTTTT | CASSYGRAGGSEKLFF
many | NA | TRBJ1-2 | TRBV12-3/TRBV12-4 | TGTGCCAGCAGTGGGACCGAGGGAACTAACTATGGCTACACCTTC | CASSGTEGTNYGYTF
many | TRBD1 | TRBJ1-6 | TRBV5-4 | TGTGCCAGCAGCCCGGGGGACAGGGGTGTTTCACCCCTCCACTTT | CASSPGDRGVSPLHF
many | TRBD2 | TRBJ2-3 | TRBV7-9 | TGTGCCAGCAGCTTAGAACGGGGGGCAGATACGCAGTATTTT | CASSLERGADTQYF
many | TRBD2 | TRBJ2-5 | TRBV7-2 | TGTGCCAGCAGCTCACTACCACCGGGACTAGCGGGAGAGACCCAGTACTTC | CASSSLPPGLAGETQYF
many | TRBD1 | TRBJ2-7 | TRBV5-1 | TGCGCCAGCAGCTCGTCCGGGACAGGTGGCGAGCAGTACTTC | CASSSSGTGGEQYF
many | NA | TRBJ2-7 | TRBV20-1 | TGCAGTGCTAGAGATATACAGGGCTACGAGCAGTACTTC | CSARDIQGYEQYF
NA | NA | TRBJ2-3 | TRBV5-4 | TGTGCCAGCAGCTTGGTAGGGGCAGATACGCAGTATTTT | CASSLVGADTQYF
many | NA | TRBJ1-1 | TRBV29-1 | TGCAGCGTTGAAACAGGGAACACTGAAGCTTTCTTT | CSVETGNTEAFF
many | TRBD1 | TRBJ1-1 | TRBV11-1 | TGTGCCAGCAGCTTACGGGGTAGTCCCGGGACAGGGAACACTGAAGCTTTCTTT | CASSLRGSPGTGNTEAFF
many | TRBD1 | TRBJ2-3 | TRBV12-3/TRBV12-4 | TGTGCCAGCAGGGCGACAGGGAGTAGGAATACGCAGTATTTT | CASRATGSRNTQYF
many | NA | TRBJ2-3 | TRBV5-1 | TGCGCCAGCAGCTTGGACGGGTTCACAGATACGCAGTATTTT | CASSLDGFTDTQYF